This TCR beta chain was sequenced during a study of T-cell memory formation after mild COVID-19. Study-level background: TCR clustering was largely donor specific. Study-wide findings and caveats: Clones contracting over day 15 to 85 were CD4/CD8 balanced, with later expanders leaning CD4+.

Only a few counts were recorded for this clonotype. Its antigen is currently unknown. MiXCR was run by TCRdb on the 5' RACE reads, yielding one entry per CDR3 protein. The sample records about 250,000 distinct CDR3 sequences, roughly 15% being singletons. V was cut by 6 bases and J by 7 bases, with 10 bases left in between. This CDR3 comprises 12 residues. Sequencing was done on a sample of PBMCs or a T cell subset sorted from them (not recorded which). The receptor was derived from an adult woman who had mild COVID-19 (a few samples of this study predate the infection). Cell type and time point are not known. V and J are TRBV12-3 or TRBV12-4 and TRBJ1-5; possible D gene TRBD1, 6 bases. CDR3 coding DNA: TGTGCCAGCAGAGCAGGGGAACAGCCCCAGCATTTT. Protein product: CASRAGEQPQHF.